This T cell receptor (beta chain) was documented in a study of CD8 T cells in Susac syndrome. The T cells that were sequenced for TCR beta were CD8+ and CD4+ cells from blood. The CDR3 contains 16 residues. J lost 8 bases, V lost 0 bases, and 10 bases had no gene match. CDR1 is DFQATT, CDR2 SNEGSKA, per germline (reference sequence). The RNA input was 0.5 to 1 ug, and it was reverse transcribed with random hexamers. The authors amplified TCR beta CDR3 across 54 Vbeta and 13 Jbeta using immunoSEQ multiplex PCR. TCRdb re-called the immunoSEQ multiplex PCR reads with MiXCR, one entry per CDR3 protein. The sample includes around 160,000 distinct CDR3 sequences, 90% to 95% of them seen just once.

The sequenced sample consisted of CD4+ T cells from PBMCs. The chain uses TRBV20-1 and TRBJ2-3, with 11 bases fitting TRBD1. The sequence came from a human donor in good health. In nucleotides, the CDR3 is TGCAGTGCTAGAGATCGTCGGACAGGGGGCCTGAGTACGCAGTATTTT. This translates into CSARDRRTGGLSTQYF.